Described below is a single T cell receptor (beta chain) sequence and its context. Its antigen remains unknown. Second-dose schedules of about 4 or about 12 weeks were combined. Produced via immunoSEQ multiplex PCR; TCRdb's table is partial and in-frame only. The sample gives roughly 140,000 clones, about 92% of which show up once; 3% to 4% is in the top ten. The source of the sample is a study of T cell responses to AZD1222 COVID-19 vaccine. Whole-study results and caveats: Sampling that yielded the repertoires occurred only after the peak T cell response. White British ancestry dominated among donors, who included more females, and clonal diversity was possibly underestimated.

Sequences were derived from peripheral blood, sampled 28 days after the second AZD1222 dose. This receptor was identified in an adult who received the AZD1222 COVID-19 vaccine.

In DNA form, the CDR3 reads TGTGCCAGCAGCATCGGACCGAGGGAAAAACTGTTTTTT. Encoded protein: CASSIGPREKLFF. The V call is TRBV28, the J call TRBJ1-4; no reliable D call. The CDR3 has 13 amino acids. The germline gives CDR1 MDHEN, CDR2 SYDVKM. V lost 6 bases and J lost 8, with 13 bases in between.